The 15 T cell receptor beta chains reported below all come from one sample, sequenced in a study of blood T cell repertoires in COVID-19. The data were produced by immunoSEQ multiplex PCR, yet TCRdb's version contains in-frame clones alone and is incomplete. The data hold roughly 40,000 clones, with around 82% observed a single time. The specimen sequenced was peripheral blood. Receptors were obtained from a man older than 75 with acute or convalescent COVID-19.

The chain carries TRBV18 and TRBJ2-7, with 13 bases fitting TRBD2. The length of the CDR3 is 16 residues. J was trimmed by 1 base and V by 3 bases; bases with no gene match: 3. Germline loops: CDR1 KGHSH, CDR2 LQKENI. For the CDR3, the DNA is TGTGCCAGCTCACCTCGGACTAGCGGGGGTTCCTACGAGCAGTACTTC. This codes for CASSPRTSGGSYEQYF.

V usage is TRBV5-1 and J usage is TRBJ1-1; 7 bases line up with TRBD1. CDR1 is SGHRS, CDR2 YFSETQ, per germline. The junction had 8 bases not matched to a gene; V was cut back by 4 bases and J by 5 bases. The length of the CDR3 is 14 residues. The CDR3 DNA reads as TGCGCCAGCAGCGGCGGACAGGTGATTACTGAAGCTTTCTTT. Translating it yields CASSGGQVITEAFF.

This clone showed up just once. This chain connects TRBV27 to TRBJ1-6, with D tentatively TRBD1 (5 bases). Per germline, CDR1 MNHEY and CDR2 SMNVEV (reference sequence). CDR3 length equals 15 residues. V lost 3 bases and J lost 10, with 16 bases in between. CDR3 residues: CASSFGTQGGSPLHF. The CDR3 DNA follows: TGTGCCAGCAGTTTCGGGACTCAGGGAGGGTCACCCCTCCACTTT.

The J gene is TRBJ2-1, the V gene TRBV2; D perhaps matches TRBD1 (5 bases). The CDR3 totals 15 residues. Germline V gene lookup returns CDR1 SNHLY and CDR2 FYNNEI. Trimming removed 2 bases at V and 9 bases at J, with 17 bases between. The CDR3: CASSESGPITGEQFF. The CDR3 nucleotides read TGTGCCAGCAGTGAATCAGGGCCAATCACGGGTGAGCAGTTCTTC.

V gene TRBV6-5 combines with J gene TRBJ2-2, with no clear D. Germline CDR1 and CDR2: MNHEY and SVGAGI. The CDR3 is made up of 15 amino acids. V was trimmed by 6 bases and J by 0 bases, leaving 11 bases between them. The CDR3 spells CASRFERPNTGELFF. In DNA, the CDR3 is TGTGCCAGCAGATTCGAGCGTCCGAACACCGGGGAGCTGTTTTTT.

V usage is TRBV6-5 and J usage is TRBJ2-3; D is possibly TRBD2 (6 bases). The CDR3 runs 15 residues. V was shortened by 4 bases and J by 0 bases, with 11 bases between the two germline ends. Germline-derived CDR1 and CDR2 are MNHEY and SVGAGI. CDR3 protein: CASSSRGLSTDTQYF. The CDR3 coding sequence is TGTGCCAGCAGTTCTCGGGGACTGAGCACAGATACGCAGTATTTT.

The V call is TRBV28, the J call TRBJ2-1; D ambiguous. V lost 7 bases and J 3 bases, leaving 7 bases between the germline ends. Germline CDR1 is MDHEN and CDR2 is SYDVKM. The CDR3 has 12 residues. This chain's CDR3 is CASTDIYNEQFF. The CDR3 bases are TGTGCCAGCACAGACATCTACAATGAGCAGTTCTTC. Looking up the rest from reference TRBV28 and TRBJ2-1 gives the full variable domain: DVKVTQSSRYLVKRTGEKVFLECVQDMDHENMFWYRQDPGLGLRLIYFSYDVKMKEKGDIPEGYSVSREKKERFSLILESASTNQTSMYLCASTDIYNEQFFGPGTRLTVL.

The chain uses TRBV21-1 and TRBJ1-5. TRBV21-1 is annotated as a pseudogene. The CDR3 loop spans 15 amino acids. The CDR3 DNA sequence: TGTGCCAGCAGCAAACCCGCTAGTAGCAATCAGCCCCAGCATTTT. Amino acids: CASSKPASSNQPQHF.

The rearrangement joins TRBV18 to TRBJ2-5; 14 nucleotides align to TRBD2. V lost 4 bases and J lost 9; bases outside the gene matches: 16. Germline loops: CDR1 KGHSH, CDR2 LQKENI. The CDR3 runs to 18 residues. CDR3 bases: TGTGCCAGCTCACTTCGGACTAGCGGGGGGAGCTCGAGAGGAGCCCAGTACTTC. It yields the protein CASSLRTSGGSSRGAQYF.

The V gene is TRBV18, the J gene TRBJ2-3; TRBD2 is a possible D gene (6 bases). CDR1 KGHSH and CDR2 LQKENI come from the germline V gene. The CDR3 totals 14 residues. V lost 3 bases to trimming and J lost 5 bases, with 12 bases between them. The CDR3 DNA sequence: TGTGCCAGCTCACCCCGTCCCGGGAGAGATACGCAGTATTTT. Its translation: CASSPRPGRDTQYF.

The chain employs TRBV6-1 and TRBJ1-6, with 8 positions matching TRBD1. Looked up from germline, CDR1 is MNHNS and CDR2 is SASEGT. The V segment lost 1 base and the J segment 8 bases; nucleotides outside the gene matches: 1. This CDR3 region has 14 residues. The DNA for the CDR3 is TGTGCCAGCAGTGAAGTGACAGGGGATTCACCCCTCCACTTT. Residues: CASSEVTGDSPLHF.

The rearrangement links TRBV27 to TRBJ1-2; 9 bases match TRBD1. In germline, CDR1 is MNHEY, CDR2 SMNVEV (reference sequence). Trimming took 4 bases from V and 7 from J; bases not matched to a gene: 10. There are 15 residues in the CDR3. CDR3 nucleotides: TGTGCCAGCAGTTCTTCCGGGACAGGGTTTGCTGGCTACACCTTC. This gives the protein CASSSSGTGFAGYTF.

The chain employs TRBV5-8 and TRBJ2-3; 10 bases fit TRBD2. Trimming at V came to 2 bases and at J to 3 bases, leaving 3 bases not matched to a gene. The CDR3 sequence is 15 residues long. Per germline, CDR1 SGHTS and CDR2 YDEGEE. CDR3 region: CASSLGLAETDTQYF. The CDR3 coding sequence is TGTGCCAGCAGCTTAGGACTAGCGGAAACAGATACGCAGTATTTT.

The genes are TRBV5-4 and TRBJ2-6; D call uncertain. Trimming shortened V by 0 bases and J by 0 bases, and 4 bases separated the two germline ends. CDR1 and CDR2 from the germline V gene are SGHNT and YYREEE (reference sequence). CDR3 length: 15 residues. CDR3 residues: CASSLDSSGANVLTF. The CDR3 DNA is TGTGCCAGCAGCTTGGACAGCTCTGGGGCCAACGTCCTGACTTTC.

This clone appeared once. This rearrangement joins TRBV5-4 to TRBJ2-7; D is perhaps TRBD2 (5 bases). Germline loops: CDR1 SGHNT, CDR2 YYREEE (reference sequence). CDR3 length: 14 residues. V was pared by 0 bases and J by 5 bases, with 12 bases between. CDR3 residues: CASSLGGSNDEQYF. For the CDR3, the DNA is TGTGCCAGCAGCTTGGGAGGGAGTAACGACGAGCAGTACTTC.